This T cell receptor beta chain is from a study of CD8 T cells in ankylosing spondylitis. General observations from the study: There was a TCR beta motif, made of eight highly homologous variants, that appeared characteristic of ankylosing spondylitis blood. Within peripheral blood, clones linked to disease were CD8+ and relatively rare.

In regard to this clonotype: Its specificity is unknown.

TCRdb itself ran the 5' RACE reads through MiXCR, one entry per CDR3 protein. The sample yields 100,000 or so distinct CDR3 sequences, about 9% seen once. CDR3 length: 15 amino acids. The V gene end was trimmed by 4 bases and the J gene end by 5 bases; junction bases not matched to a gene: 4. Germline loops: CDR1 LNHNV, CDR2 YYDKDF (reference sequence). V usage is TRBV15 and J usage is TRBJ2-4; 11 bases are shared with TRBD2. Sequencing was done on a sample of blood, either unsorted or a sorted T cell fraction (not recorded which). The clonotype comes from a male donor with ankylosing spondylitis. The CDR3 loop is CATSMTSGIENIQYF. DNA for the CDR3: TGTGCCACCAGCATGACTAGCGGGATTGAAAACATTCAGTACTTC.